This T cell receptor (beta chain) was captured in a study of T cells after yellow fever vaccination. In this sample, this clonotype turned up a few times. The antigen is unknown. Study-wide findings and caveats: Once the booster was given, most primary-vaccination clones reappeared, at just under 98% for CD4 and 88% for CD8. Though weaker, the secondary response peaked faster, on day 5 versus 15.

TCRdb recomputed calls from the 5' RACE reads with MiXCR, one row per CDR3 protein. The table has approximately 550,000 distinct CDR3 sequences, roughly a fifth seen once. This CDR3 is built from 13 residues. Trimming stripped 8 bases from V and 1 base from J, with 11 bases between. Sample: PBMCs, taken 15 days after the yellow fever booster vaccination. The clonotype originates from a man aged 25 to 40 who received the YFV17D yellow fever vaccine. The chain joins TRBV12-3 or TRBV12-4 to TRBJ2-5, with D perhaps matching TRBD1 (6 bases). CDR3 DNA: TGTGCCAGCGGGGTCAGGGGCCAAGAGACCCAGTACTTC. Its translation: CASGVRGQETQYF.